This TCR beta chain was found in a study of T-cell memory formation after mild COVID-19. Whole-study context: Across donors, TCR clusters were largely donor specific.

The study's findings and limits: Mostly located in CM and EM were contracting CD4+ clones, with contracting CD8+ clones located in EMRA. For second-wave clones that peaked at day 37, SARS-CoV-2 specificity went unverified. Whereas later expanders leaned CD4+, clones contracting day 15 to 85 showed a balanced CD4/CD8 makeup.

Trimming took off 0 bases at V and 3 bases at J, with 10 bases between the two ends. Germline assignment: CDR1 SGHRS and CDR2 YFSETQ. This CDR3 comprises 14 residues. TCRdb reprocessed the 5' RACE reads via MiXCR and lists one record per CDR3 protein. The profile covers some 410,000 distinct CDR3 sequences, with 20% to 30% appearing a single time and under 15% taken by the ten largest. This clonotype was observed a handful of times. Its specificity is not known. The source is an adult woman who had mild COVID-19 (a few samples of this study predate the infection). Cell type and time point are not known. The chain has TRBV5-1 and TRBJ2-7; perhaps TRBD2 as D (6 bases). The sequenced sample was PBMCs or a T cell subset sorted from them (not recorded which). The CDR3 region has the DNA TGCGCCAGCAGCTTGGGTAGTAGCGGCTACGAGCAGTACTTC. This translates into CASSLGSSGYEQYF.